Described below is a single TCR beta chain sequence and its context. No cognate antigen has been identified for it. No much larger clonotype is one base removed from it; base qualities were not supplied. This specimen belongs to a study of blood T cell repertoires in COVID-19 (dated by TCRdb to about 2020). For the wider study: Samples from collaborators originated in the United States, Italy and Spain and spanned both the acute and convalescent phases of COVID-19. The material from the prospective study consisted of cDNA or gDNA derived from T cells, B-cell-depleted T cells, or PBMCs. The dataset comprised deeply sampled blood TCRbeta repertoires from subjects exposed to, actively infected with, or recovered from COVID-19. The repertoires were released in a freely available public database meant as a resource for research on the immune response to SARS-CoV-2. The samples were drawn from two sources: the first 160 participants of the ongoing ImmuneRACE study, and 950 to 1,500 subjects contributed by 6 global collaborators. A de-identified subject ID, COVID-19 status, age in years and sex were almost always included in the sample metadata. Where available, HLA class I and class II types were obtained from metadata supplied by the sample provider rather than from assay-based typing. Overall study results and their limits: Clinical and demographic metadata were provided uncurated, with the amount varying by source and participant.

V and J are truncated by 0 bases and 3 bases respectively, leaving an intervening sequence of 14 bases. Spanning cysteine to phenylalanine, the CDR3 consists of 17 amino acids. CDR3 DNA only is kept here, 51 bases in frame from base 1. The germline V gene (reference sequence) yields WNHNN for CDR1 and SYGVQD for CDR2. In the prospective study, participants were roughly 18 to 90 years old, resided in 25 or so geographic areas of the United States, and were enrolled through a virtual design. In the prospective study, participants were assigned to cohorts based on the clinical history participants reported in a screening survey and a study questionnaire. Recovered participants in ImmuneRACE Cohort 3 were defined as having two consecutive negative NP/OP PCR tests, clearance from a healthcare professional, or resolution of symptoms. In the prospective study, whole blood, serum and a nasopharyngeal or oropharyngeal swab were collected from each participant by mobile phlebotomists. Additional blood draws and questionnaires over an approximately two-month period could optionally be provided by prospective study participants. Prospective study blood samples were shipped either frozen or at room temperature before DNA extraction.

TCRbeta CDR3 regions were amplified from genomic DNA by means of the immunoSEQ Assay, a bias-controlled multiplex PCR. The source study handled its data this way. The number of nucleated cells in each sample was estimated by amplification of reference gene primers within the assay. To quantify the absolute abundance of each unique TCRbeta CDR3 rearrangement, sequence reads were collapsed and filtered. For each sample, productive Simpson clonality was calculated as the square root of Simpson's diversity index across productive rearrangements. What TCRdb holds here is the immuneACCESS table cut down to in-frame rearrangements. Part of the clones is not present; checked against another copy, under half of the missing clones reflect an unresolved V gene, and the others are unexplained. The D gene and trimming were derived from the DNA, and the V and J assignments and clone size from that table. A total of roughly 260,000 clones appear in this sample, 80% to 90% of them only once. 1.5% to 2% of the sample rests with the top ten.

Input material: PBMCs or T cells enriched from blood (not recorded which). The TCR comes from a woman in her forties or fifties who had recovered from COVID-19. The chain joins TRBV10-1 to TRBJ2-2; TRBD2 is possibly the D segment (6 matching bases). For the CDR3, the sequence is CASSESKVAEDTGELFF. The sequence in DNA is TGCGCCAGCAGTGAGTCCAAAGTAGCGGAAGACACCGGGGAGCTGTTTTTT.